This record looks at one TCR beta chain sequence and its context. What it binds is not known. The sample comes from a study of chemoradiotherapy in HPV16-positive cancers. Study-wide background: Two HPV16-positive patients' cells yielded candidate HPV-specific clones and common motifs.

Repeated repertoire sampling spanned the course of chemoradiotherapy. TCRdb's copy holds only in-frame clones and misses some; the assay was immunoSEQ multiplex PCR. The repertoire has 9,500 to 12,000 clones, 74% of them found once; the top ten carry about 37%. Whole-study findings and limits: Functional assays defining HPV-specific T cells used only a couple of HPV16-positive patients.

V was shortened by 0 bases and J by 14 bases, with 6 bases between the two germline ends. Per the germline V gene, CDR1 is SGDLS and CDR2 is YYNGEE. The CDR3 has 11 amino acids. The source is a human donor with HPV-associated anogenital cancer. J is TRBJ1-6 and V is TRBV9; D ambiguous. Sampling was performed from a patient who underwent chemoradiotherapy. The CDR3 region is CASSVDSTLHF. The DNA of the CDR3 is TGTGCCAGCAGCGTAGATTCTACCCTCCACTTT.